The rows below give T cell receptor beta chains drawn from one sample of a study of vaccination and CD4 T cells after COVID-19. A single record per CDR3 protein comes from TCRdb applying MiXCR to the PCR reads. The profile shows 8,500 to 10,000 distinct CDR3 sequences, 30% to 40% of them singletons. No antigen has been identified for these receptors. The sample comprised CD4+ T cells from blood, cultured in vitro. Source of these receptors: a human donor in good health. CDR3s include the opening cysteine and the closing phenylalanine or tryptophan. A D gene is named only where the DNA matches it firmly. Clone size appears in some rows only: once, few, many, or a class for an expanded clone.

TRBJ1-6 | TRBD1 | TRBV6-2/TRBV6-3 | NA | CATDPGGVNSPLHF | TGTGCCACCGACCCAGGGGGAGTTAATTCACCCCTCCACTTT
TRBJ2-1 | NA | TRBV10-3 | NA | CAIREIDEQFF | TGTGCCATCAGGGAGATCGATGAGCAGTTCTTC
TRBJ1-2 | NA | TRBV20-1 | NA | CSARPGKSGYTF | TGCAGTGCTAGACCAGGGAAGAGTGGCTACACCTTC
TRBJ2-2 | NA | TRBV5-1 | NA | CASSLPPSATNTGELFF | TGCGCCAGCAGCTTACCTCCTAGCGCCACGAACACCGGGGAGCTGTTTTTT
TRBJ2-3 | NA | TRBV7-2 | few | CASRTSTDTQYF | TGTGCCAGCCGGACCTCCACAGATACGCAGTATTTT
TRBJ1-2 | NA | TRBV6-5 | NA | CASSYSITAMTSGYTF | TGTGCCAGCAGCTACTCGATTACCGCTATGACGTCCGGCTACACCTTC
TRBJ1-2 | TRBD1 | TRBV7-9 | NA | CASSPEWDREYGYTF | TGTGCCAGCAGCCCTGAGTGGGACAGGGAGTATGGCTACACCTTC
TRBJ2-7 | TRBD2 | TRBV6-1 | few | CASSDRTSGSPETYEQYF | TGTGCCAGCAGTGATAGGACTAGCGGGAGTCCCGAAACCTACGAGCAGTACTTC
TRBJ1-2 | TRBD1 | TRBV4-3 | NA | CASSRTGEYGYTF | TGCGCCAGCAGTCGTACAGGGGAATACGGCTACACCTTC
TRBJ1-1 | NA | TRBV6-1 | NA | CATWGRSYTEAFF | TGTGCCACCTGGGGACGGTCCTACACTGAAGCTTTCTTT
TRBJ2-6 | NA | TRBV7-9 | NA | CASSFARGSGANVLTF | TGTGCCAGCAGCTTCGCGCGGGGCTCCGGGGCCAACGTCCTGACTTTC
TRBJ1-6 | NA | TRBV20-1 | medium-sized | CSARDQQGTSPLHF | TGCAGTGCTAGAGATCAACAGGGAACTTCACCCCTCCACTTT
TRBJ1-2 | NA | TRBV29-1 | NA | CSAQDSGYTF | TGCAGCGCTCAAGATAGCGGCTACACCTTC
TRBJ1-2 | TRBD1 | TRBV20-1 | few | CSANMRGRNYGYTF | TGCAGTGCTAATATGAGGGGGCGGAACTATGGCTACACCTTC
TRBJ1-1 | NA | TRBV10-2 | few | CASSDITEAFF | TGCGCCAGCAGTGACATCACTGAAGCTTTCTTT
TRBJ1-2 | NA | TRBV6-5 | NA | CASSSRGGVGYTF | TGTGCCAGCAGTTCCCGAGGGGGGGTCGGCTACACCTTC
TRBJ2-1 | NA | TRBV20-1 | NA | CSARDRSGIFISVQFF | TGCAGTGCTAGAGATCGAAGTGGGATCTTCATTTCAGTGCAGTTCTTC
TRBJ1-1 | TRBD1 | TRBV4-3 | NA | CASSQTGTGAGEAFF | TGCGCCAGCAGCCAAACTGGGACAGGGGCTGGTGAAGCTTTCTTT
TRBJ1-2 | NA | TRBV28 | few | CASARNNYGYTF | TGTGCCAGCGCGCGGAATAACTATGGCTACACCTTC
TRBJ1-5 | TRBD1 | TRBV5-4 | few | CASSPGQGGNQPQHF | TGTGCCAGCAGCCCCGGACAGGGGGGCAATCAGCCCCAGCATTTT
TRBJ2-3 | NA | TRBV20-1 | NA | CSAPIPYSTDTQYF | TGCAGTGCCCCAATTCCTTACAGCACAGATACGCAGTATTTT
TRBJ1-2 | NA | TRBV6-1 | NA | CAAATAGFYGYTF | TGTGCCGCAGCCACGGCAGGGTTTTATGGCTACACCTTC
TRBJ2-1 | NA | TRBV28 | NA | CASCKRSFARYNEQFF | TGTGCCAGCTGCAAAAGGTCTTTTGCCAGGTACAATGAGCAGTTCTTC
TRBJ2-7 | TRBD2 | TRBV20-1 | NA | CSARLRDVTSGSRYEQYF | TGCAGTGCTAGACTGCGCGATGTGACTAGCGGGAGTAGGTACGAGCAGTACTTC
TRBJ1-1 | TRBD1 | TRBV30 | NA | CAWSAADRVNTEAFF | TGTGCCTGGAGCGCTGCGGACAGGGTGAACACTGAAGCTTTCTTT
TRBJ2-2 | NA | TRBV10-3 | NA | CALGDARPNTGELFF | TGTGCCCTGGGGGACGCCCGACCGAACACCGGGGAGCTGTTTTTT
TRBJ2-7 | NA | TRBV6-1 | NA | CASSRSLVLASEQYF | TGTGCCAGCAGTCGATCACTAGTGTTGGCCTCCGAGCAGTACTTC
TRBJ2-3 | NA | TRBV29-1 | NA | CSAARAGVTDTQYF | TGCAGCGCCGCGCGGGCAGGAGTCACAGATACGCAGTATTTT
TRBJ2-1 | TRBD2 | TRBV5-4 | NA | CASSDPTGTRGNEQFF | TGTGCCAGCAGTGACCCAACCGGGACTAGGGGTAATGAGCAGTTCTTC
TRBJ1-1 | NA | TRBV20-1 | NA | CSATPRRTEAFF | TGCAGTGCTACCCCCCGACGCACTGAAGCTTTCTTT
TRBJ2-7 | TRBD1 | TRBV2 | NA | CASSVMGQGAGEQYF | TGTGCCAGCAGTGTTATGGGACAGGGGGCGGGTGAGCAGTACTTC
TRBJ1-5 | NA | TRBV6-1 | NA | CASSENRLESNQPQHF | TGTGCCAGCAGTGAAAACAGGTTAGAGAGCAATCAGCCCCAGCATTTT
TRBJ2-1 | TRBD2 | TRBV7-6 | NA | CASSSPFGLAGLPGEQFF | TGTGCCAGCAGCTCTCCATTTGGACTAGCGGGTTTGCCGGGGGAGCAGTTCTTC
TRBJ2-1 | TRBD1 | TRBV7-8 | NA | CASSLPNGTGGVKNEQFF | TGTGCCAGCAGCTTACCAAACGGGACAGGGGGGGTGAAGAATGAGCAGTTCTTC
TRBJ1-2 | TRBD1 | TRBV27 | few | CASSLLGLTGADDGYTF | TGTGCCAGCAGTTTACTGGGATTGACAGGGGCTGATGATGGCTACACCTTC
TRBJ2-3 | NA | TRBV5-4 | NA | CASSPGGGIISDTQYF | TGTGCCAGCAGCCCTGGCGGCGGGATCATATCAGATACGCAGTATTTT
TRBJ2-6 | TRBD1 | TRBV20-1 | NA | CSAWRDRGLSGANVLTF | TGCAGTGCGTGGAGGGACAGGGGTCTCTCTGGGGCCAACGTCCTGACTTTC
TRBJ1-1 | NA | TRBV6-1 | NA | CASRVGEAFF | TGTGCCAGCAGGGTGGGTGAAGCTTTCTTT
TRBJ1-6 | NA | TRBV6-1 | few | CASSDQPLGTNSPLHF | TGTGCCAGCAGTGACCAGCCGCTCGGGACAAACTCACCCCTCCACTTT
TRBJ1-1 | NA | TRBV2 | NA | CASNIWGSNTEAFF | TGTGCCAGCAATATTTGGGGTTCGAACACTGAAGCTTTCTTT
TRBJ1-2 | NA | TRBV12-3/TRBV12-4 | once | CASSTGYGYTF | TGTGCCAGCTCCACAGGATATGGCTACACCTTC
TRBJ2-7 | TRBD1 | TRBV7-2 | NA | CASSSTGGGGKQYF | TGTGCCAGCAGCTCAACAGGGGGCGGGGGCAAGCAGTACTTC
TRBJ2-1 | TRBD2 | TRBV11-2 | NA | CASSSYRGTSGEYNEQFF | TGTGCCAGCAGCAGCTACCGCGGGACTAGCGGGGAGTACAATGAGCAGTTCTTC
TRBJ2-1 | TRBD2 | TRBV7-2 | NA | CASSTLAGAGYNEQFF | TGTGCCAGCAGCACACTAGCGGGGGCAGGCTACAATGAGCAGTTCTTC
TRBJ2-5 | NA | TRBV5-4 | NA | CASSSRLEAQYF | TGTGCCAGCAGCTCTCGCTTAGAGGCCCAGTACTTC
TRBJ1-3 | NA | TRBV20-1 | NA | CSAKNLQSTNTIYF | TGCAGTGCTAAGAACCTCCAAAGTACAAACACCATATATTTT